A selection of T cell receptor beta chains follows, all from one sample in a study of tumor-infiltrating lymphocytes in localized non-small cell lung cancer. Profiled with immunoSEQ multiplex PCR; TCRdb holds only in-frame clones, not every one. The repertoire includes some 13,000 clones, around 76% of them detected once, and over 11% sits in the top ten. The sample taken for sequencing was uninvolved lung tissue not adjacent to the tumor. Receptor source: a human donor with non-small cell lung cancer. Each CDR3 is given with its conserved first and last residue. A D gene is named only where the DNA matches it firmly. Only some rows state a clone size, as once, few, many or a class for expanded clones.

V	length	J	size	D	DNA	CDR3
TRBV4-1	16	TRBJ2-1	.	TRBD1	TGCGCCAGCAGCCAAGTGACGGGACAGAGAGACAATGAGCAGTTCTTC	CASSQVTGQRDNEQFF
TRBV25-1	15	TRBJ1-6	.	.	TGTGCCAGCAGGCTAGCGGGGACGGGTGTCTCACCCCTCCACTTT	CASRLAGTGVSPLHF
TRBV28	15	TRBJ2-1	.	TRBD2	TGTGCCAGCAGCCGACTAGCGGGGTTGAACAATGAGCAGTTCTTC	CASSRLAGLNNEQFF
TRBV2	12	TRBJ2-1	.	.	TGTGCCAGCAGCTTAAACAGGGATGAGCAGTTCTTC	CASSLNRDEQFF
TRBV4-1	16	TRBJ1-6	.	TRBD1	TGCGCCAGCAGCCAAGACGGGGACAGGGAATTTTCACCCCTCCACTTT	CASSQDGDREFSPLHF
TRBV7-6	11	TRBJ2-7	.	.	TGTGCCAGCAGCTTAGGCCAGGCACAGTACTTC	CASSLGQAQYF
TRBV5-6	15	TRBJ2-2	.	.	TGTGCCAGCAGCCCCCCGGGACAATCCACCGGGGAGCTGTTTTTT	CASSPPGQSTGELFF
TRBV2	15	TRBJ2-7	.	.	TGTGCCAGCAGTGAGGGGGGGCAGGAGCCCTACGAGCAGTACTTC	CASSEGGQEPYEQYF
TRBV19	13	TRBJ2-7	.	.	TGTGCCAGTAGTAACAGGGACCGTAGCGAGCAGTACTTC	CASSNRDRSEQYF
TRBV6-5	16	TRBJ1-1	.	.	TGTGCCAGCAGTTACTCGAGACCCCCTTCGGACACTGAAGCTTTCTTT	CASSYSRPPSDTEAFF
TRBV7-3	14	TRBJ2-3	.	TRBD2	TGTGCCAGCAGCTCCCACCGGGGCGGGGGGACGCAGTATTTT	CASSSHRGGGTQYF
TRBV6-1	14	TRBJ1-2	.	.	TGTGCCAGCAGTGAAGGGAGCAGTAACTATGGCTACACCTTC	CASSEGSSNYGYTF
TRBV11-3	14	TRBJ2-2	.	TRBD1	TGTGCCAGCAGCTCCGGGACAGTCTCCGGGGAGCTGTTTTTT	CASSSGTVSGELFF
TRBV5-1	14	TRBJ2-1	.	TRBD2	TGCGCCAGCAGCGAAGGACTAGCGGGACTTGAGCAGTTCTTC	CASSEGLAGLEQFF
TRBV6-5	15	TRBJ2-1	.	TRBD2	TGTGCCAGCAGTCCCCGCGGGGGTTTCGGGAATGAGCAGTTCTTC	CASSPRGGFGNEQFF
TRBV5-6	17	TRBJ1-1	.	.	TGTGCCAGCAGCTTTTGGTACAGCAGATTATCAGGAACTGAAGCTTTCTTT	CASSFWYSRLSGTEAFF
TRBV5-1	15	TRBJ1-2	.	TRBD1	TGCGCCAGCAGTGGACAGGGGGCGCCTGAGGATGGCTACACCTTC	CASSGQGAPEDGYTF
TRBV28	16	TRBJ1-2	.	.	TGTGCCAGCAGTTCCCCATCAGCAGGGATGAGAGTGGGCTACACCTTC	CASSSPSAGMRVGYTF
TRBV19	15	TRBJ1-1	.	TRBD1	TGTGCCAGTAGTATCGGACAGGGGGCGTGGACTGAAGCTTTCTTT	CASSIGQGAWTEAFF
TRBV5-1	15	TRBJ1-1	.	TRBD1	TGCGCCAGCAGCCCCCGACAGGGAATGAACACTGAAGCTTTCTTT	CASSPRQGMNTEAFF
TRBV28	12	TRBJ1-1	few	TRBD1	TGTGCCAGTGGGACAGGGGTGACTGAAGCTTTCTTT	CASGTGVTEAFF
TRBV5-4	15	TRBJ2-7	.	TRBD1	TGTGCCAGCAGCCTACCGGGACAGGGAATCAACGAGCAGTACTTC	CASSLPGQGINEQYF
TRBV27	16	TRBJ1-6	.	TRBD1	TGTGCCAGCAGTTCCCCGACAGGGACATGGAATTCACCCCTCCACTTT	CASSSPTGTWNSPLHF
TRBV6-1	15	TRBJ1-1	.	TRBD1	TGTGCCAGCAGTGAAGGGAGGGGGCTAGGTACTGAAGCTTTCTTT	CASSEGRGLGTEAFF
TRBV29-1	15	TRBJ1-2	few	TRBD1	TGCAGCGTTGAAGGGGACAGGGGAGGTAACTATGGCTACACCTTC	CSVEGDRGGNYGYTF
TRBV2	15	TRBJ2-3	.	.	TGTGCCAGCAGCCGGCAGAGGGGAAATGGAGATACGCAGTATTTT	CASSRQRGNGDTQYF
TRBV6-4	13	TRBJ2-3	.	.	TGTGCCAGCAGTGACTCTTGGGGGTCTGCGCAGTATTTT	CASSDSWGSAQYF
TRBV5-1	15	TRBJ1-6	once	.	TGCGCCAGCAGCTTGTCCGGGGGGTTAAATTCACCCCTCCACTTT	CASSLSGGLNSPLHF
TRBV27	12	TRBJ1-2	.	.	TGTGCCAGCAGTTTAAAGGGGGGCGGCTACACCTTC	CASSLKGGGYTF
TRBV6-1	16	TRBJ2-7	large	TRBD1	TGTGCCAGCAGTGAACCCCCGGGACAGGGAAGGGACGAGCAGTACTTC	CASSEPPGQGRDEQYF
TRBV9	17	TRBJ2-7	.	.	TGTGCCAGCAGCGTAGGCGCGGGAAGGGGCCAAGCCTACGAGCAGTACTTC	CASSVGAGRGQAYEQYF
TRBV7-9	16	TRBJ2-2	.	.	TGTGCCAGCAGCTTAACGTGGGCGGGATGGACCGGGGAGCTGTTTTTT	CASSLTWAGWTGELFF
TRBV2	14	TRBJ2-7	.	TRBD1	TGTGCCAGCAGTGAACAGGGGGAACCCTACGAGCAGTACTTC	CASSEQGEPYEQYF
TRBV6-5	15	TRBJ2-5	.	.	TGTGCCACGCGTCCGGGGTTTGGGCCTATGGAGACCCAGTACTTC	CATRPGFGPMETQYF
TRBV6-5	14	TRBJ1-2	.	.	TGTGCCAGTCGTGGGGCAGGCCCTAACTATGGCTACACCTTC	CASRGAGPNYGYTF
TRBV6-5	14	TRBJ2-2	.	TRBD1	TGTGCCAGCAGTTTACAGGGGAGAACCGGGGAGCTGTTTTTT	CASSLQGRTGELFF
TRBV5-1	15	TRBJ2-2	.	TRBD2	TGCGCCAGCAGCTCGGGGGGGCGGAACACCGGGGAGCTGTTTTTT	CASSSGGRNTGELFF
TRBV30	14	TRBJ2-7	.	.	TGTGCCTGGAGTGTACTAGAACAGAGCTACGAGCAGTACTTC	CAWSVLEQSYEQYF
TRBV6-1	14	TRBJ2-7	few	.	TGTGCCAGCACAAGAGAGAATCAAGCCTACGAGCAGTACTTC	CASTRENQAYEQYF
TRBV27	13	TRBJ1-1	.	.	TGTGCCAGCAGTTTACTCGACCTGGGGGAAGCTTTCTTT	CASSLLDLGEAFF
TRBV7-8	16	TRBJ2-3	.	TRBD2	TGTGCCAGCAGCATAAGTAGCGGGAGGTTGACAGATACGCAGTATTTT	CASSISSGRLTDTQYF
TRBV7-2	15	TRBJ1-2	.	TRBD1	TGTGCCAGCAGCTCTAATGCCGGGACAGCATATGGCTACACCTTC	CASSSNAGTAYGYTF
TRBV1	15	TRBJ2-1	.	.	TGCACCCCACCGCCAGCAGCGGGGGAAGGCGATGAGCAGTTCTTC	CTPPPAAGEGDEQFF
TRBV6-6	14	TRBJ2-7	.	.	TGTGCCAGCAGTTACTCGAAGAGCGTCTACGAGCAGTACTTC	CASSYSKSVYEQYF
TRBV27	14	TRBJ2-1	.	TRBD2	TGTGCCAGCAGAAGTAGCGGGGGGGCAAATGAGCAGTTCTTC	CASRSSGGANEQFF
TRBV5-1	14	TRBJ1-6	.	.	TGCGCCAGCAGCTATGGGGACTTAAATTCACCCCTCCACTTT	CASSYGDLNSPLHF
TRBV10-3	16	TRBJ2-7	.	.	TGTGCCATCAGTTCCGGGGCCTCGGGCCCCCCATACGAGCAGTACTTC	CAISSGASGPPYEQYF
TRBV29-1	12	TRBJ1-2	few	TRBD1	TGCAGCGTACTGGGACAGGGGAATGGCTACACCTTC	CSVLGQGNGYTF